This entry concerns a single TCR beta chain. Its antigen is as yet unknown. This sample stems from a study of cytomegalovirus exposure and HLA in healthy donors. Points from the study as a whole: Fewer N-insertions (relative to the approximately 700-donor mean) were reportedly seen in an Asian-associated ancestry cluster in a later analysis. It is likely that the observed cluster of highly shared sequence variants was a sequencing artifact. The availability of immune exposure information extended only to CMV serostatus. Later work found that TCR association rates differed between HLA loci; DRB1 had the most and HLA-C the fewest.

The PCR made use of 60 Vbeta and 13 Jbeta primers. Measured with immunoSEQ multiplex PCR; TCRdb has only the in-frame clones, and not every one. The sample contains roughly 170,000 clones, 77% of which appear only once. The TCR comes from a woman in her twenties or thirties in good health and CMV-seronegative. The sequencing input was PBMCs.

For the CDR3, the DNA is TGTGCCAGCAGCCAAGGGCGGGTGTTTTCAGATACGCAGTATTTT. Protein product: CASSQGRVFSDTQYF. This chain joins TRBV4-2 and TRBJ2-3; D might be TRBD2 (5 bases). V lost 1 base and J lost 4, with 12 bases in between. This CDR3 is 15 amino acids long. From germline, CDR1 is LGHNA and CDR2 YNFKEQ.